The table lists the clone carrying this T cell receptor (beta chain) with many counts. The data derive from a study of T cells in Graves' hyperthyroidism and ophthalmopathy. Amplification of TCR beta CDR3 regions used RNA as the template. Researchers ran a first-round RT-PCR on the TCR CDR3 using the HTBI primer set. TCRdb reprocessed the multiplex PCR reads with MiXCR, giving one entry per CDR3 protein. The sample records hundreds of thousands of distinct CDR3 sequences, around 15% being singletons. The germline V gene has CDR1 DFQATT and CDR2 SNEGSKA (reference sequence). The CDR3 has 17 residues. Trimming at V came to 1 base and at J to 1 base, leaving 8 bases not matched to a gene. Disease duration under 2 months; hyperthyroidism patients were aged 18 to 65. Thyroid ultrasound and orbital computed tomography, with clinical symptoms and serum thyroxine and TRAb, informed diagnoses. Source material for PBMCs was more than 9.5 ml fresh peripheral blood.

The sample taken for sequencing was blood. This chain uses TRBV20-1 with TRBJ2-1; 9 bases line up with TRBD2. The TCR comes from a woman between 40 and 55 years old with Graves' hyperthyroidism. In DNA form, the CDR3 reads TGCAGTGCTAGAGCCGCTAGCGGGATGGGATCCTACAATGAGCAGTTCTTC. Encoded protein: CSARAASGMGSYNEQFF.